This T cell receptor (beta chain) was captured by sequencing in a study of CD8+CD57+ T cells in acquired aplastic anemia. Study information: 3 to 4 ug was the average amount of DNA from sorted CD4+ and CD8+ cells. Study-level points and caveats: Researchers reported that CD8+ Simpson's diversity was not significantly different in patients versus controls.

The germline V gene encodes CDR1 DFQATT and CDR2 SNEGSKA (reference sequence). Trimming cost V 3 bases and J 6 bases, with 9 bases left between them. The CDR3 sequence is 13 residues long. In regard to this clonotype: Its antigen is currently unknown.

Researchers used genomic DNA as the template to profile TCR beta VDJ and CDR3. TCRdb re-derived calls from the reads in MiXCR, one entry per CDR3 protein. The sample carries 35,000 to 45,000 distinct CDR3 sequences, about 70% recorded once. The TCR sequence derives from a human donor in good health, serving as a control. The sample was sorted CD4+, CD8+, or CD8+CD57+ T cells (not recorded which) from PBMCs. V is TRBV20-1 and J is TRBJ1-6; D is unresolved. The CDR3 DNA sequence: TGCAGTGCTAGTAAGTCGAGTAATTCACCCCTCCACTTT. Translating gives CSASKSSNSPLHF.